This T cell receptor beta chain stems from a study of T cell clusters in autoimmune cytopenias. TRB rearrangements were amplified by touch-down multiplex PCR with mixed TRB-A/B primers. TCRdb derives one entry per CDR3 protein from the multiplex PCR reads, leaving out DNA. The table counts more than 7,000 distinct CDR3 sequences; less than 4.5% lies in the top ten. Each sample's input was approximately 270 ng genomic DNA, 30,000 to 45,000 genome equivalents. This clonotype counts as medium-sized (0.01 to 0.1%) by frequency. Its specificity is unknown. Germline V lookup: CDR1 KGHSH, CDR2 LQKENI. The CDR3 has 16 amino acids. The study, taken as a whole, reports: TRB repertoire shifts in secondary cytopenia and chronic lymphocytic leukemia mostly reflected lymphoma, not autoimmunity. The T cell clusters came from computational analysis alone and lack functional validation. Comparing secondary cytopenia with chronic lymphocytic leukemia showed no cluster-lack signature, apparently masked by lymphoma repertoire.

The sample taken for sequencing was peripheral blood. The chain joins TRBV18 to TRBJ2-3; TCRdb proposes TRBD2, but this gene call is untestable without DNA. This receptor was taken from a human donor with an autoimmune cytopenia or autoimmune hepatitis (not recorded which). The CDR3 reads CASSQGLAGVGDTQYF.